The 32 T cell receptor beta chains below all came from one sample that was sequenced in a study of blood T cell repertoires in COVID-19. Only in-frame clones appear in the TCRdb table, and some are missing; sequencing was by immunoSEQ multiplex PCR. The sample has about 170,000 clones; 88% are singletons. The sample consisted of peripheral blood. The receptors derive from a man aged 45 to 65 who had recovered from COVID-19.

A remark on this clone: This CDR3 is also generated by other DNA sequences in the sample. The CDR3 nucleotides are TGTGCCAGCAGCTTAGGGCACGGGAATCAGCCCCAGCATTTT. Amino acid sequence: CASSLGHGNQPQHF. The J gene is TRBJ1-5, the V gene TRBV11-2; D is undetermined. Germline V gene data show CDR1 as SGHAT and CDR2 as FQNNGV. The CDR3 totals 14 residues. V lost 1 base and J lost 4, with 8 bases in between.

This clone was seen only a few times. This CDR3 is CASSESSIYGYTF. DNA of the CDR3: TGCGCCAGCAGTGAGTCCTCTATTTATGGCTACACCTTC. The chain employs TRBV10-2 and TRBJ1-2; D unresolved. The CDR3 totals 13 residues. Germline CDR1 is WSHSY and CDR2 is SAAADI. V was clipped by 0 bases and J by 5 bases, with 7 bases between them.

A single count supports this clone. V usage is TRBV7-9 and J usage is TRBJ1-4; D is uncertain. The CDR3 runs 16 residues. From germline, CDR1 is SEHNR and CDR2 FQNEAQ (reference sequence). The ends were cut back, 6 bases at V and 4 bases at J, with 18 bases in the middle. CDR3 bases: TGTGCCAGCAGTAAGCTTAGTGGGAGAAGTAATGAAAAACTGTTTTTT. Its protein is CASSKLSGRSNEKLFF.

This chain uses TRBV6-2 or TRBV6-3 with TRBJ2-7, with D perhaps TRBD2 (6 bases). The CDR3 has 15 amino acids. The ends were cut back, 3 bases at V and 3 bases at J, with 15 bases in the middle. The germline V gene encodes CDR1 MNHEY and CDR2 SVGEGT. The DNA of the CDR3 is TGTGCCAGCAGTTATACGGGACTTCACGACTACGAGCAGTACTTC. It specifies CASSYTGLHDYEQYF.

CDR3 amino acids: CASSLRGLAGASYNEQFF. As DNA, the CDR3 is TGTGCCAGCAGCTTGCGGGGACTAGCGGGGGCTTCCTACAATGAGCAGTTCTTC. The chain recombines TRBV5-5 with TRBJ2-1; 14 bases agree with TRBD2. Germline-derived CDR1 and CDR2 are SGHKS and YYEKEE (reference sequence). The CDR3 contains 18 residues. The trim removed 1 base at V and 1 base at J, leaving 4 bases unmatched.

CDR3 DNA sequence: TGTGCCAGCAGCTTGGGACTAGCGGAGTGGGGCACAGATACGCAGTATTTT. Encoded protein: CASSLGLAEWGTDTQYF. The chain combines TRBV5-4 with TRBJ2-3; 9 bases map to TRBD2. In germline, CDR1 is SGHNT, CDR2 YYREEE (reference sequence). Germline trimming cut 0 bases from V and 1 base from J; bases unmatched to any gene: 6. The CDR3 length is 17 residues.

This chain uses TRBV19 with TRBJ1-5, with TRBD1 matching 9 bases. V lost 8 bases, J lost 3 bases, and 5 bases stayed unmatched. The CDR3 loop spans 14 amino acids. The germline V gene encodes CDR1 LNHDA and CDR2 SQIVND (reference sequence). CDR3 in amino acids: CASSGTGLNQPQHF. CDR3 bases: TGTGCCAGTTCCGGGACAGGGCTCAATCAGCCCCAGCATTTT.

CDR3 in amino acids: CASLTGVGEKLFF. CDR3 DNA sequence: TGTGCCAGCCTTACAGGGGTAGGCGAAAAACTGTTTTTT. This rearrangement joins TRBV28 to TRBJ1-4, with 7 positions matching TRBD1. The germline V gene encodes CDR1 MDHEN and CDR2 SYDVKM. The trim removed 8 bases at V and 8 bases at J, leaving 8 bases unmatched. The CDR3 extends over 13 amino acids.

The V and J genes are TRBV6-5 and TRBJ1-6; 7 bases match TRBD1. Losses at the gene ends were 6 bases for V and 3 bases for J; bases not matched to a gene: 5. CDR1 and CDR2 from the germline V gene are MNHEY and SVGAGI. The CDR3 covers 15 residues. CDR3 coding DNA: TGTGCCAGCAGAAAGGACAGGCTCTATAATTCACCCCTCCACTTT. Amino acid sequence: CASRKDRLYNSPLHF.

The V call is TRBV5-4, the J call TRBJ2-5, with TRBD1 matching 10 bases. V gave up 5 bases and J gave up 5 bases; unmatched junction bases: 9. The CDR3 runs 15 residues. CDR1 and CDR2 (germline): SGHNT, YYREEE (reference sequence). This CDR3 is CASSLPGQGSETQYF. The CDR3 DNA reads TGTGCCAGCAGTCTTCCGGGACAGGGGAGCGAGACCCAGTACTTC. Full variable domain (missing parts from reference TRBV5-4 and TRBJ2-5): ETGVTQSPTHLIKTRGQQVTLRCSSQSGHNTVSWYQQALGQGPQFIFQYYREEENGRGNFPPRFSGLQFPNYSSELNVNALELDDSALYLCASSLPGQGSETQYFGPGTRLLVL.

V and J are TRBV11-2 and TRBJ2-7, with 10 bases aligning to TRBD1. This CDR3 has 14 amino acids. The germline V gene has CDR1 SGHAT and CDR2 FQNNGV. With V trimmed by 5 bases and J by 3 bases, 4 bases remained unmatched. The chain's CDR3 is CASSLGTGVYEQYF. The CDR3 DNA reads as TGTGCCAGCAGCCTCGGGACAGGGGTCTACGAGCAGTACTTC.

The chain couples TRBV29-1 to TRBJ2-7; 9 positions agree with TRBD1. Germline V lookup: CDR1 SQVTM, CDR2 ANQGSEA. The J segment lost 2 bases and the V segment lost 4 bases, leaving 12 bases of the junction unmatched. The CDR3 runs 16 residues. CDR3 sequence: CSVAPIGQGSPYEQYF. CDR3 DNA sequence: TGCAGCGTTGCCCCTATTGGACAGGGGAGCCCCTACGAGCAGTACTTC.

In DNA form, the CDR3 reads TGTGCCAGCAGTAGGACTCACAAAGAGACCCAGTACTTC. Translating it yields CASSRTHKETQYF. The chain is built from TRBV6-5 and TRBJ2-5, with D possibly matching TRBD2 (5 bases). The V end was cut by 5 bases, the J end by 3 bases, with 10 bases between. Germline V gene data show CDR1 as MNHEY and CDR2 as SVGAGI. The CDR3 loop spans 13 amino acids.

The genes are TRBV5-4 and TRBJ1-4; D is possibly TRBD1 (6 bases). This CDR3 has 14 amino acids. V lost 4 bases, J lost 3 bases, and 10 bases lay in between. Germline values: CDR1 SGHNT, CDR2 YYREEE (reference sequence). CDR3 sequence reads: CASSPGQPNEKLFF. The CDR3 DNA follows: TGTGCCAGCAGCCCCGGACAGCCTAATGAAAAACTGTTTTTT.

This clone has only one observation. J is TRBJ1-6 and V is TRBV28, with TRBD1 identical over 9 bases. Trimming cost V 6 bases and J 7 bases; bases outside gene matches: 7. CDR1 and CDR2 from the germline V gene are MDHEN and SYDVKM. CDR3 length equals 15 residues. The CDR3 spells CASSHAGTGNSPLHF. CDR3 sequence (DNA): TGTGCCAGCAGCCACGCCGGGACAGGGAATTCACCCCTCCACTTT.

The V and J genes are TRBV7-2 and TRBJ2-1; 13 bases agree with TRBD2. Germline V gene sequence: CDR1 SGHTA, CDR2 FQGNSA. CDR3 length: 16 residues. The ends lost 5 bases at V and 4 bases at J; junction bases unmatched: 5. The CDR3 is CASSLRTSGSYNEQFF. As DNA, the CDR3 is TGTGCCAGCAGCCTCCGGACTAGCGGGAGTTACAATGAGCAGTTCTTC.

The CDR3 DNA reads TGCAGCTTTCAACAGGGGGCCTACGAGCAGTACTTC. This codes for CSFQQGAYEQYF. The chain joins TRBV29-1 to TRBJ2-7, with 8 bases identical to TRBD1. This CDR3 has 12 amino acids. V shed 8 bases, J shed 2 bases, and the junction held 5 bases outside the gene matches. From germline, CDR1 is SQVTM and CDR2 ANQGSEA.

This chain connects TRBV9 to TRBJ2-1; a possible D gene is TRBD2 (5 bases). CDR3 length equals 16 residues. Germline lookup yields CDR1 SGDLS and CDR2 YYNGEE. V was cut by 0 bases and J by 3 bases, with 13 bases left in between. CDR3 amino acids: CASSVAKSGFYNEQFF. For the CDR3, the DNA is TGTGCCAGCAGCGTAGCTAAGAGCGGCTTCTACAATGAGCAGTTCTTC.

The chain links TRBV7-2 to TRBJ2-2, with D hard to call. Germline V CDR1 and CDR2: SGHTA, FQGNSA. V gave up 0 bases and J gave up 2 bases, with 10 bases separating them. CDR3 length: 16 residues. The CDR3 nucleotides are TGTGCCAGCAGCTTAGCGCTTAGTCCTAACACCGGGGAGCTGTTTTTT. As protein: CASSLALSPNTGELFF.

The chain joins TRBV18 to TRBJ2-2; 9 nucleotides align to TRBD1. The CDR3 runs to 17 residues. After removal of 1 base from V and 2 bases from J, the junction contained 5 bases not matched to a gene. Germline assignment: CDR1 KGHSH and CDR2 LQKENI. The CDR3 spells CASSPLSGQGNTGELFF. CDR3 DNA sequence: TGTGCCAGCTCACCACTTTCGGGACAGGGTAACACCGGGGAGCTGTTTTTT.

This clone was recorded only once. The chain recombines TRBV18 with TRBJ1-3, with no clear D. Germline V gene sequence: CDR1 KGHSH, CDR2 LQKENI. V was trimmed by 6 bases and J by 2 bases, leaving 8 bases between them. The CDR3 contains 13 residues. The CDR3 reads CASSNRTGNTIYF. CDR3 nucleotide sequence: TGTGCCAGCTCCAACAGAACTGGAAACACCATATATTTT.

The V gene is TRBV2, the J gene TRBJ2-7, with 8 nucleotides matching TRBD2. CDR3 length equals 13 residues. The V and J ends lost 6 bases and 3 bases, in that order; junction bases with no gene match: 4. Germline CDR1 SNHLY, CDR2 FYNNEI. The CDR3 region is CASSAAGVYEQYF. The DNA for the CDR3 is TGTGCCAGCAGCGCAGCGGGAGTCTACGAGCAGTACTTC.

The chain recombines TRBV18 with TRBJ2-4, with 7 bases identical to TRBD2. The CDR3 is 14 amino acids. CDR1 is KGHSH, CDR2 LQKENI, per germline. After removal of 1 base from V and 6 bases from J, the junction contained 3 bases not matched to a gene. This CDR3 reads CASSPRERGNIQYF. The CDR3 DNA follows: TGTGCCAGCTCACCACGGGAGCGGGGAAACATTCAGTACTTC. The full variable domain, with the rest looked up from reference TRBV18 and TRBJ2-4, is NAGVMQNPRHLVRRRGQEARLRCSPMKGHSHVYWYRQLPEEGLKFMVYLQKENIIDESGMPKERFSAEFPKEGPSILRIQQVVRGDSAAYFCASSPRERGNIQYFGAGTRLSVL.

This chain connects TRBV25-1 to TRBJ1-3; 11 positions match TRBD1. The CDR3 has 15 amino acids. Per germline, CDR1 MGHDK and CDR2 SYGVNS. V dropped 3 bases and J dropped 5; count of bases not matched to a gene: 3. DNA for the CDR3: TGTGCCAGCAGTGACGGGACAGGGGGTAGAAACACCATATATTTT. It codes for CASSDGTGGRNTIYF.

The V call is TRBV19, the J call TRBJ1-6; 7 bases agree with TRBD1. This CDR3 has 15 residues. The trim removed 4 bases at V and 10 bases at J, leaving 10 bases unmatched. In germline, CDR1 is LNHDA, CDR2 SQIVND (reference sequence). The CDR3 nucleotides are TGTGCCAGTAGTACCTACAGGGGCGGAGGGTCACCCCTCCACTTT. Its translation: CASSTYRGGGSPLHF.

This clone has a handful of counts. The genes are TRBV7-8 and TRBJ2-1; 7 bases line up with TRBD1. The length of the CDR3 is 15 residues. Per germline, CDR1 SGHVS and CDR2 FQNEAQ. The junction had 4 bases not matched to a gene; V was cut back by 5 bases and J by 0 bases. The CDR3 reads CASSGSGGSYNEQFF. The CDR3 nucleotides are TGTGCCAGCAGCGGGTCAGGGGGCTCCTACAATGAGCAGTTCTTC.

The gene calls are TRBV7-3 and TRBJ2-1, with 7 bases aligning to TRBD1. The CDR3 totals 15 residues. Trimming removed 5 bases from V and 6 bases from J; junction bases left unmatched: 10. The germline CDR1 and CDR2 sequences are SGHTA and FQGTGA. CDR3 DNA sequence: TGTGCCAGCAGCGGAGACAGGGCCATTATCAATGAGCAGTTCTTC. The encoded protein is CASSGDRAIINEQFF.

This chain connects TRBV7-2 to TRBJ2-1; D may be TRBD2 (5 bases). CDR3 size: 14 residues. Germline values: CDR1 SGHTA, CDR2 FQGNSA. Trimming removed 5 bases at V and 12 bases at J, with 20 bases between. The CDR3 loop is CASSEGRALLGQFF. CDR3 DNA sequence: TGTGCCAGCAGCGAGGGCCGGGCCCTACTTGGGCAGTTCTTC. Using reference TRBV7-2 and TRBJ2-1 for the parts outside the CDR3, the full variable domain is GAGVSQSPSNKVTEKGKDVELRCDPISGHTALYWYRQSLGQGLEFLIYFQGNSAPDKSGLPSDRFSAERTGGSVSTLTIQRTQQEDSAVYLCASSEGRALLGQFFGPGTRLTVL.

This chain joins TRBV30 and TRBJ2-7; TRBD1 matches at 9 bases. The ends lost 0 bases at V and 3 bases at J; junction bases unmatched: 15. There are 18 residues in the CDR3. CDR1 and CDR2 (germline): GTSNPN, SVGIG (reference sequence). The DNA for the CDR3 is TGTGCCTGGAGTGTACTCCGGACAGGGGCGCGTCCGGGCTACGAGCAGTACTTC. Amino acid sequence: CAWSVLRTGARPGYEQYF.

The rearrangement joins TRBV19 to TRBJ2-7, with 7 bases identical to TRBD1. This CDR3 is built from 15 residues. Germline CDR1 reads LNHDA; CDR2 reads SQIVND (reference sequence). With V trimmed by 4 bases and J by 2 bases, 8 bases remained unmatched. The DNA for the CDR3 is TGTGCCAGTAGTAGACAGACAGGGCCTCCCTACGAGCAGTACTTC. Translated: CASSRQTGPPYEQYF. Full variable domain (missing parts from reference TRBV19 and TRBJ2-7): DGGITQSPKYLFRKEGQNVTLSCEQNLNHDAMYWYRQDPGQGLRLIYYSQIVNDFQKGDIAEGYSVSREKKESFPLTVTSAQKNPTAFYLCASSRQTGPPYEQYFGPGTRLTVT.

The V and J genes are TRBV27 and TRBJ2-7; 10 bases line up with TRBD1. Trimming took 0 bases from V and 7 from J; bases not matched to a gene: 6. Germline CDR1 MNHEY, CDR2 SMNVEV (reference sequence). This CDR3 contains 15 residues. Here the CDR3 DNA reads TGTGCCAGCAGTTTATCGGGGACAGGGGTAGGGGAGCAGTACTTC. This translates into CASSLSGTGVGEQYF.

There are a few counts of this clone. The chain couples TRBV7-2 to TRBJ1-5; tentatively, D is TRBD1 (5 bases). CDR1 and CDR2 (germline): SGHTA, FQGNSA. Trimming left V 4 bases short and J 7 bases short, with 14 bases between. The CDR3 length is 14 residues. CDR3 sequence reads: CASSSSGIGQPQHF. In nucleotides, the CDR3 is TGTGCCAGCAGCTCCTCAGGGATTGGACAGCCCCAGCATTTT.